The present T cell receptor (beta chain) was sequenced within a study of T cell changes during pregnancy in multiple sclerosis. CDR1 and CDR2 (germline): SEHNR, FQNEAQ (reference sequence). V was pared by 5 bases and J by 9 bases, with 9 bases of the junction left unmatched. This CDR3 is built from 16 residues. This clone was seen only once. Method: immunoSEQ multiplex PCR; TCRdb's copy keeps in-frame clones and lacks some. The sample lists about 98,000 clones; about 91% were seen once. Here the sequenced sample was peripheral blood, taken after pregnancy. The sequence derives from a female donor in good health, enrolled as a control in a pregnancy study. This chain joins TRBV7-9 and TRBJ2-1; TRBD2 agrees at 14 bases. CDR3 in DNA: TGTGCCAGCAGCGATATAGGGACTAGCGGGAGTACTGAGCAGTTCTTC. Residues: CASSDIGTSGSTEQFF.